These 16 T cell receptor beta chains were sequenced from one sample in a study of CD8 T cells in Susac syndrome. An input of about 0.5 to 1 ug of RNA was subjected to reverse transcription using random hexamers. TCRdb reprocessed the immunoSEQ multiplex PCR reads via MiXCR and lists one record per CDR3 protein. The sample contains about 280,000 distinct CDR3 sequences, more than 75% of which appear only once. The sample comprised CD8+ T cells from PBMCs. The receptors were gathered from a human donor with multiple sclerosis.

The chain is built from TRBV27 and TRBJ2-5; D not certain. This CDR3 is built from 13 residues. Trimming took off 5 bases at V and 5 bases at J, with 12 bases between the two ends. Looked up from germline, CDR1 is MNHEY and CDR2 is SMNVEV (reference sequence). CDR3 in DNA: TGTGCCAGCAGTCTTATACCGTGGGAGACCCAGTACTTC. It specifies CASSLIPWETQYF.

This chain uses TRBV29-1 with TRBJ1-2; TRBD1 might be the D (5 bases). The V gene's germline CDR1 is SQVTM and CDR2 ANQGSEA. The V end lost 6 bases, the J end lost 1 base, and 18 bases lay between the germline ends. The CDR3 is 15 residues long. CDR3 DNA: TGCAGCGTCTATGCCCCGGGGCAGTTTAACTATGGCTACACCTTC. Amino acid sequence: CSVYAPGQFNYGYTF.

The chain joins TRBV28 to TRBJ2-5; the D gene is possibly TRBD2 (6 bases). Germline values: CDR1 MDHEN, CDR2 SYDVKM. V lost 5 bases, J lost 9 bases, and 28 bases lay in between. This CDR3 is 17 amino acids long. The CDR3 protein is CASSTPEFRDSTPAQYF. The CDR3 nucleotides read TGTGCCAGCAGTACGCCCGAATTCCGGGACTCCACCCCGGCCCAGTACTTC.

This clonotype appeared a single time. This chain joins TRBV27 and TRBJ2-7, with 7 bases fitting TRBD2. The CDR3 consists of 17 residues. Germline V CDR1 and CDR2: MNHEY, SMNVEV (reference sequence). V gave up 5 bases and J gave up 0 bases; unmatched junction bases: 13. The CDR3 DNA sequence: TGTGCCAGCAGTGACACTTTTAGCGGGCCCTCCTCCTACGAGCAGTACTTC. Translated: CASSDTFSGPSSYEQYF.

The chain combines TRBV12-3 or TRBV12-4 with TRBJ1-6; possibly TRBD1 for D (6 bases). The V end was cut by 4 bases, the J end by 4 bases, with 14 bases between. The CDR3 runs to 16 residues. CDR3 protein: CASSYRVVWYNSPLHF. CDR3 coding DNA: TGTGCCAGCAGTTACAGGGTGGTATGGTATAATTCACCCCTCCACTTT.

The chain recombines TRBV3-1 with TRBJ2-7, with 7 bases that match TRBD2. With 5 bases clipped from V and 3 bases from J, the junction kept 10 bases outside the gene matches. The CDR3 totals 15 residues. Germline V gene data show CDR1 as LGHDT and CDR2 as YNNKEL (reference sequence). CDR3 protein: CASSSGGRKFYEQYF. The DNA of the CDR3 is TGTGCCAGCAGCAGTGGCGGGAGAAAGTTCTACGAGCAGTACTTC.

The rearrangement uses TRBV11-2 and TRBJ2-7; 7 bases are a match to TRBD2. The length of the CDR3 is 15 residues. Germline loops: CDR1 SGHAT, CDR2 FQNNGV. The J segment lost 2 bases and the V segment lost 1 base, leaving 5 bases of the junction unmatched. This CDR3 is CASSLGLAETYEQYF. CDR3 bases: TGTGCCAGCAGCTTAGGGCTAGCGGAAACCTACGAGCAGTACTTC.

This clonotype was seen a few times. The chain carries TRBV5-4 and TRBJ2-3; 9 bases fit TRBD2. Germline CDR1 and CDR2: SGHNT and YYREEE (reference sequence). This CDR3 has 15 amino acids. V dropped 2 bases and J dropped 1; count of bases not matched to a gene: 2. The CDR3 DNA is TGTGCCAGCAGCTTTAGCGGGAGTGGCACAGATACGCAGTATTTT. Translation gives CASSFSGSGTDTQYF.

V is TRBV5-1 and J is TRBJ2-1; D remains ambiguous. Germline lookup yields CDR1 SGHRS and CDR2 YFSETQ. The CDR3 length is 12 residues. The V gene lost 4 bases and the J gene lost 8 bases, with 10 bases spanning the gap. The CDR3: CASSLEDHEQFF. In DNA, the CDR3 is TGCGCCAGCAGCCTAGAGGACCATGAGCAGTTCTTC. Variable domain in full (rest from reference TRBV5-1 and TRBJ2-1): KAGVTQTPRYLIKTRGQQVTLSCSPISGHRSVSWYQQTPGQGLQFLFEYFSETQRNKGNFPGRFSGRQFSNSRSEMNVSTLELGDSALYLCASSLEDHEQFFGPGTRLTVL.

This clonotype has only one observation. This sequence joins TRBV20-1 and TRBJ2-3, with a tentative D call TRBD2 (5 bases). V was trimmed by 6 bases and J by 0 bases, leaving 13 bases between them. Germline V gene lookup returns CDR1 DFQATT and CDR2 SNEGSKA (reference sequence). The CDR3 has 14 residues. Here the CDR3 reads CSAHREASTDTQYF. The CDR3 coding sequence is TGCAGTGCACACCGGGAAGCTAGCACAGATACGCAGTATTTT.

CDR3 coding DNA: TGTGCCAGTAGTGCGGGTGAGCAGTTCTTC. It specifies CASSAGEQFF. The rearrangement uses TRBV19 and TRBJ2-1; D might be TRBD2 (5 bases). Germline V gives CDR1 LNHDA, CDR2 SQIVND (reference sequence). The CDR3 loop spans 10 amino acids. V lost 5 bases to trimming and J lost 9 bases, with 5 bases between them.

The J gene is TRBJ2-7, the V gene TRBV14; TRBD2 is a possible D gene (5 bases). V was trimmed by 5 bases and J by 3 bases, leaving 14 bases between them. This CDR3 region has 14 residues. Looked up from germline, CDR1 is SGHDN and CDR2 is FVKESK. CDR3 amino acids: CASSADGGYYEQYF. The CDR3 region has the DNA TGTGCCAGCAGCGCTGACGGAGGATACTACGAGCAGTACTTC.

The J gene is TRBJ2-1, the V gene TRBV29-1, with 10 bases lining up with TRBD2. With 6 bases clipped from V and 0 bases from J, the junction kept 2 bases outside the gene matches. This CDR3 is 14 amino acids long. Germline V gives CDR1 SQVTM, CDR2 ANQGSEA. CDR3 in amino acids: CSVPSGSSYNEQFF. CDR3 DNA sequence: TGCAGCGTGCCTAGCGGGAGCTCCTACAATGAGCAGTTCTTC.

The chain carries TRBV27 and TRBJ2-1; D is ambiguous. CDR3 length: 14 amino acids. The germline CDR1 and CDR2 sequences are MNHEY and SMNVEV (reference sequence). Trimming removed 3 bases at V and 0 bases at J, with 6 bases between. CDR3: CASSFRSSYNEQFF. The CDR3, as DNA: TGTGCCAGCAGTTTTAGGAGCTCCTACAATGAGCAGTTCTTC.

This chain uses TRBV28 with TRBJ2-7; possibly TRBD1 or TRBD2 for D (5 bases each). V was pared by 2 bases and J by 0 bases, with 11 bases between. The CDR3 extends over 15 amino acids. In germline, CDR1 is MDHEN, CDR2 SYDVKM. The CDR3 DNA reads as TGTGCCAGCAGTTTACGCAGGGACGACTCCTACGAGCAGTACTTC. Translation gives CASSLRRDDSYEQYF.

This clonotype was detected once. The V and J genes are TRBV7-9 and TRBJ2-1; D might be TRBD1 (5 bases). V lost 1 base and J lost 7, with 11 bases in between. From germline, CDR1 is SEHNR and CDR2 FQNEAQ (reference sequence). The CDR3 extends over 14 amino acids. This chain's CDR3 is CASSLVGRGNEQFF. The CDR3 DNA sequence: TGTGCCAGCAGCTTAGTAGGAAGGGGTAATGAGCAGTTCTTC.